The 13 T cell receptor beta chains below all came from one sample that was sequenced in a study of CD8+ T cells in alopecia areata. Sequencing used cDNA as its template, made by extracting RNA and reverse transcribing it. The data were produced by immunoSEQ multiplex PCR, yet TCRdb's version contains in-frame clones alone and is incomplete. The sample carries 130,000 to 150,000 clones, roughly 80% recorded once. Treatment described: oral pan-JAK inhibitor, 5-10 mg twice daily. This specimen consisted of CD8+ T cells sorted from blood, obtained at week 4, from a patient treated with tofacitinib. Every receptor here comes from a human donor with alopecia areata.

V gene TRBV27 combines with J gene TRBJ2-7, with D unclear. This CDR3 comprises 14 residues. Germline V gives CDR1 MNHEY, CDR2 SMNVEV (reference sequence). The V and J ends lost 0 bases and 0 bases respectively, with 6 bases between them. CDR3 DNA sequence: TGTGCCAGCAGTTTATCGGGCCTCTCCTACGAGCAGTACTTC. Protein sequence: CASSLSGLSYEQYF.

The chain joins TRBV4-1 to TRBJ2-5; D possibly corresponds to TRBD2 (7 bases). The CDR3 is 18 amino acids. V lost 3 bases and J lost 3, with 23 bases in between. CDR1 is MGHRA and CDR2 is YSYEKL in the germline V gene. CDR3 DNA: TGCGCCAGCAGCCATGGTCCCCGCGGGGGCGGACCGAAAGAGACCCAGTACTTC. Translation gives CASSHGPRGGGPKETQYF.

J is TRBJ2-7 and V is TRBV4-3; no definite D call. The CDR3 loop spans 13 amino acids. Germline V gives CDR1 LGHNA, CDR2 YSLEER. Between the trimmed V and J ends, which lost 0 bases and 2 bases, there was a span of 5 bases. The DNA of the CDR3 is TGCGCCAGCAGCCAAGAGGTAGCCTACGAGCAGTACTTC. This encodes CASSQEVAYEQYF.

CDR3 DNA sequence: TGTGCCAGCAGCAAAGACTACTACGAGCAGTACTTC. Protein: CASSKDYYEQYF. V usage is TRBV7-9 and J usage is TRBJ2-7; possibly TRBD2 for D (5 bases). Germline V CDR1 and CDR2: SEHNR, FQNEAQ (reference sequence). The germline V and J ends were trimmed by 5 bases and 3 bases, with 8 bases remaining between them. The CDR3 is made up of 12 amino acids.

This clone was seen once. The chain couples TRBV14 to TRBJ1-1, with a tentative D call TRBD1 (5 bases). The germline V gene has CDR1 SGHDN and CDR2 FVKESK. V was clipped by 5 bases and J by 4 bases, with 11 bases between them. The CDR3 sequence is 13 residues long. The CDR3 DNA reads TGTGCCAGCAGCTCCCCAGGGAGCACTGAAGCTTTCTTT. Translating it yields CASSSPGSTEAFF.

The gene calls are TRBV13 and TRBJ2-5; the D call may be TRBD1 or TRBD2 (5 bases each). The CDR3 contains 15 residues. Germline CDR1 reads PRHDT; CDR2 reads FYEKMQ (reference sequence). With 2 bases removed from V and 0 bases from J, the gap between germline ends came to 10 bases. In DNA form, the CDR3 reads TGTGCCAGCAGCTTACTGGGACGGAACCAAGAGACCCAGTACTTC. Translated: CASSLLGRNQETQYF.

The J gene is TRBJ2-5, the V gene TRBV27, with TRBD2 identical over 13 bases. V was clipped by 5 bases and J by 2 bases; unmatched bases: 5. CDR1 and CDR2 from the germline V gene are MNHEY and SMNVEV (reference sequence). This CDR3 is 16 amino acids long. As DNA, the CDR3 is TGTGCCAGCAGTAGACTAGCGGGGGGATCTCAAGAGACCCAGTACTTC. As protein: CASSRLAGGSQETQYF.

The chain links TRBV5-6 to TRBJ2-5; D is uncertain. Trimming took 3 bases from V and 0 from J, leaving 6 bases between them. CDR1 SGHDT and CDR2 YYEEEE come from the germline V gene. The CDR3 runs to 13 residues. The CDR3 region is CASSWTNQETQYF. The CDR3 DNA reads as TGTGCCAGCAGCTGGACGAACCAAGAGACCCAGTACTTC.

The chain has TRBV18 and TRBJ2-7; 7 bases are shared with TRBD2. Trimming removed 4 bases from V and 3 bases from J; junction bases left unmatched: 12. Per the germline V gene, CDR1 is KGHSH and CDR2 is LQKENI. The length of the CDR3 is 16 residues. CDR3 amino acids: CASSHPPGTTYYEQYF. CDR3 nucleotides: TGTGCCAGCTCACACCCTCCCGGGACTACCTACTACGAGCAGTACTTC. Together with reference TRBV18 and TRBJ2-7, the CDR3 gives the full variable domain: NAGVMQNPRHLVRRRGQEARLRCSPMKGHSHVYWYRQLPEEGLKFMVYLQKENIIDESGMPKERFSAEFPKEGPSILRIQQVVRGDSAAYFCASSHPPGTTYYEQYFGPGTRLTVT.

The rearrangement uses TRBV29-1 and TRBJ2-3, with a weak D call TRBD2 (6 bases). V was cut by 4 bases and J by 4 bases, with 15 bases left in between. The germline gives CDR1 SQVTM, CDR2 ANQGSEA. The CDR3 extends over 14 amino acids. The CDR3 loop is CSVGGGDEADTQYF. In DNA, the CDR3 is TGCAGCGTTGGCGGCGGGGATGAGGCAGATACGCAGTATTTT.

The rearrangement links TRBV11-1 to TRBJ2-5; D unresolved. This CDR3 is 16 amino acids long. The ends were cut back, 2 bases at V and 1 base at J, with 14 bases in the middle. The germline CDR1 and CDR2 sequences are SGHAT and FQDESV (reference sequence). The CDR3 is CASSLNLAMGQETQYF. In nucleotides, the CDR3 is TGTGCCAGCAGCTTAAATTTGGCCATGGGCCAAGAGACCCAGTACTTC.

This clone has only a few counts. This chain connects TRBV29-1 to TRBJ2-1, with 12 bases fitting TRBD2. V was clipped by 2 bases and J by 4 bases; unmatched bases: 3. The CDR3 totals 15 residues. Germline values: CDR1 SQVTM, CDR2 ANQGSEA. In DNA, the CDR3 is TGCAGCGTTGAACCAGGACTAGCGGGGTACAATGAGCAGTTCTTC. Its protein is CSVEPGLAGYNEQFF.

The CDR3: CASTLLWGATDTQYF. DNA of the CDR3: TGTGCCAGCACCCTGCTTTGGGGAGCCACAGATACGCAGTATTTT. The chain has TRBV7-2 and TRBJ2-3, with D perhaps matching TRBD2 (5 bases). The CDR3 length is 15 residues. V was clipped by 7 bases and J by 2 bases, with 16 bases between them. The germline V gene encodes CDR1 SGHTA and CDR2 FQGNSA.